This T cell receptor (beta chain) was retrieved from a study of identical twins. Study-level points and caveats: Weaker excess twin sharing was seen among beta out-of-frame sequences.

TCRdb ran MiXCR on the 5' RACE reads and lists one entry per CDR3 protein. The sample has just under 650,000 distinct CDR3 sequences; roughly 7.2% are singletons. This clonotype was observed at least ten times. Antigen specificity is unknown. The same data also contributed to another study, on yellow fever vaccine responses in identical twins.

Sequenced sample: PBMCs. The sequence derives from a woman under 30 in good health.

CDR3 residues: CASSSWGVSNQPQHF. DNA of the CDR3: TGTGCCAGCAGTTCTTGGGGGGTGAGCAATCAGCCCCAGCATTTT. This chain links TRBV12-3 or TRBV12-4 with TRBJ1-5, with D possibly matching TRBD1 (5 bases). V was trimmed by 4 bases and J by 1 base, leaving 11 bases between them. The CDR3 has 15 residues.